This record covers a single T cell receptor (beta chain). This entry comes from a study of blood T cell repertoires in COVID-19. Study-wide background: Material from acute and convalescent COVID-19 was sourced from the United States, Italy and Spain. T cells, B-cell-depleted T cells, or PBMCs supplied cDNA or gDNA.

The CDR3 is 15 amino acids. CDR1 and CDR2 from the germline V gene are SGHTA and FQGTGA. V lost 2 bases to trimming and J lost 8 bases, with 18 bases between them. Methods used by the authors: Estimation of nucleated cell counts relied on the amplification of reference gene primers. Sequencing was performed with immunoSEQ multiplex PCR; in TCRdb, only in-frame clones are kept and a portion is missing. That table is the source of V, J and clone size, and D and trimming were worked out from the DNA. The sample yields about 170,000 clones, about 82% seen once. Seattle patient enrollment occurred during active infection, with longitudinal follow-up thereafter.

The material sequenced was peripheral blood. The chain employs TRBV7-3 and TRBJ1-2, with D unresolved. The sequence was collected from an elderly woman with COVID-19, enrolled during active disease. CDR3 loop: CASSLDSAAGGGYTF. As DNA, the CDR3 is TGTGCCAGCAGCTTAGATTCAGCGGCAGGCGGCGGCTACACCTTC.